This is a list of T cell receptor beta chains from one sample in a study of beta chain features in type 1 diabetes. Measured with immunoSEQ multiplex PCR; TCRdb has only the in-frame clones, and not every one. The sample has about 410,000 clones, approximately 15% seen once. The sequencing input was naive CD4+ T cells from blood. All receptors come from a man under 40 in good health. The CDR3 runs from the conserved cysteine through the conserved F or W. The order of the fields is D gene, clone size, J gene, V gene, CDR3 protein, CDR3 DNA. The D gene is left open where the match is weak. The size of a clone is reported for some rows only, either as once, few or many, or as a class for expanded clones.

TRBD1	few	TRBJ2-7	TRBV7-2	CASSLGSGTGAYEQYF	TGTGCCAGCAGCCTGGGCTCCGGGACAGGGGCCTACGAGCAGTACTTC
-	many	TRBJ2-1	TRBV4-3	CASSLTDRYNEQFF	TGCGCCAGCAGCCTCACAGACAGGTACAATGAGCAGTTCTTC
TRBD1	few	TRBJ1-1	TRBV7-2	CASSPRRDSPYEAFF	TGTGCCAGCAGCCCCAGACGGGACAGCCCGTATGAAGCTTTCTTT
-	few	TRBJ1-5	TRBV27	CASSRSVGLQPQHF	TGTGCCAGCAGTCGTTCGGTCGGTCTTCAGCCCCAGCATTTT
-	few	TRBJ2-7	TRBV7-9	CASSQNRDNSYEQYF	TGTGCCAGCAGCCAGAACAGGGACAACTCCTACGAGCAGTACTTC
-	-	TRBJ2-3	TRBV30	CAWSPQGTQYF	TGTGCCTGGAGCCCCCAGGGAACGCAGTATTTT
-	-	TRBJ2-1	TRBV7-9	CASSLTTYNEQFF	TGTGCCAGCAGCTTAACAACCTACAATGAGCAGTTCTTC
-	once	TRBJ2-5	TRBV4-3	CASSQDGSGETQYF	TGCGCCAGCAGCCAAGATGGTTCCGGAGAGACCCAGTACTTC
-	many	TRBJ2-6	TRBV29-1	CSVVAAGANVLTF	TGCAGCGTTGTCGCGGCTGGGGCCAACGTCCTGACTTTC
TRBD1	few	TRBJ1-2	TRBV9	CASSMDRDSYGYTF	TGTGCCAGCAGCATGGACAGGGACTCCTATGGCTACACCTTC
-	few	TRBJ1-3	TRBV6-4	CASSPGQGRLYF	TGTGCCAGCAGCCCTGGACAAGGAAGATTATATTTT
TRBD2	-	TRBJ2-5	TRBV29-1	CSAWEGAGKETQYF	TGCAGCGCCTGGGAGGGTGCCGGCAAAGAGACCCAGTACTTC
-	few	TRBJ2-3	TRBV7-9	CASSHLQSADTQYF	TGTGCCAGCAGCCATTTGCAATCGGCAGATACGCAGTATTTT
-	few	TRBJ2-5	TRBV9	CASSTEGQADHGGSTQYF	TGTGCCAGCAGCACGGAAGGACAGGCCGACCACGGGGGGTCGACCCAGTACTTC
-	-	TRBJ1-4	TRBV5-4	CASSFDRSGDEKLFF	TGTGCCAGCAGCTTTGACAGATCCGGGGATGAAAAACTGTTTTTT
TRBD2	few	TRBJ2-1	TRBV9	CASSVGLPWGLAGNNGQFF	TGTGCCAGCAGCGTAGGGCTCCCTTGGGGACTAGCGGGAAACAATGGGCAGTTCTTC
-	-	TRBJ2-1	TRBV9	CASSPPRGLNNEQFF	TGTGCCAGCAGCCCCCCGCGGGGCTTGAACAATGAGCAGTTCTTC
TRBD2	-	TRBJ2-3	TRBV10-2	CASIETSGVGDTQYF	TGCGCCAGCATCGAGACTAGCGGGGTGGGAGATACGCAGTATTTT
-	-	TRBJ2-1	TRBV15	CATSRVIGRGSNEQFF	TGTGCCACCAGCAGAGTTATTGGGCGAGGCTCCAATGAGCAGTTCTTC
-	few	TRBJ2-1	TRBV15	CATSGNIGEQFF	TGTGCCACCAGCGGAAACATCGGCGAGCAGTTCTTC
-	-	TRBJ1-4	TRBV29-1	CSVGGEKLFF	TGCAGCGTTGGTGGTGAAAAACTGTTTTTT
-	-	TRBJ1-2	TRBV28	CASSSIGVGYGYTF	TGTGCCAGCAGTTCCATCGGGGTGGGCTATGGCTACACCTTC
-	-	TRBJ2-7	TRBV6-1	CASNLPGQYEQYF	TGTGCCAGCAACTTACCCGGACAGTACGAGCAGTACTTC
-	few	TRBJ2-5	TRBV7-9	CASSLSSTKGETQYF	TGTGCCAGCAGCTTAAGCTCAACGAAGGGGGAGACCCAGTACTTC
TRBD1	-	TRBJ1-4	TRBV5-1	CASSLTGQGNEKLFF	TGCGCCAGCAGCTTGACGGGACAGGGGAACGAAAAACTGTTTTTT
TRBD2	few	TRBJ2-1	TRBV4-3	CASSQGTSGYNEQFF	TGCGCCAGCAGCCAAGGGACTAGCGGCTACAATGAGCAGTTCTTC
-	-	TRBJ2-5	TRBV7-2	CASSLVRGGSQETQYF	TGTGCCAGCAGCTTAGTTAGGGGGGGCAGTCAAGAGACCCAGTACTTC
TRBD2	-	TRBJ2-3	TRBV7-2	CASSRGSGLVADTQYF	TGTGCCAGCAGCCGAGGTAGCGGGTTAGTCGCAGATACGCAGTATTTT
-	-	TRBJ2-1	TRBV6-1	CASSPTSIYNEQFF	TGTGCCAGCAGTCCGACTAGTATCTACAATGAGCAGTTCTTC